The rows below give T cell receptor beta chains drawn from one sample of a study of graft-versus-host responses after intestinal transplantation. These receptors are not linked to any known antigen. Only in-frame clones appear in the TCRdb table, and some are missing; sequencing was by immunoSEQ multiplex PCR. The table records about 89,000 clones, roughly 91% of them present only once. The sample was unstimulated CD8+ T cells sorted from spleen or lymph node cells, taken before intestinal transplant. These receptors were obtained from a human donor who received an intestinal transplant. Both conserved end residues are part of each CDR3. D genes are given only for firm matches. For some rows the clone size is stated as once, few or many, or as a class when expanded; others skip it.

V gene: TRBV6-6; J gene: TRBJ2-1; CDR3 length: 11; clone size: .; D gene: .; CDR3 protein: CASEAGNEQFF; CDR3 DNA: TGTGCCAGCGAGGCCGGCAATGAGCAGTTCTTC
V gene: TRBV13; J gene: TRBJ1-3; CDR3 length: 16; clone size: .; D gene: .; CDR3 protein: CASSLEGSSSGNTIYF; CDR3 DNA: TGTGCCAGCAGCCTCGAGGGATCTAGCTCTGGAAACACCATATATTTT
V gene: TRBV14; J gene: TRBJ1-2; CDR3 length: 15; clone size: .; D gene: TRBD1; CDR3 protein: CASSPAGQGLNGYTF; CDR3 DNA: TGTGCCAGCAGCCCGGCGGGACAGGGGTTGAATGGCTACACCTTC
V gene: TRBV27; J gene: TRBJ2-7; CDR3 length: 11; clone size: .; D gene: TRBD2; CDR3 protein: CASSRGDEQYF; CDR3 DNA: TGTGCCAGCAGCCGGGGGGACGAGCAGTACTTC
V gene: TRBV7-9; J gene: TRBJ2-7; CDR3 length: 12; clone size: .; D gene: TRBD1; CDR3 protein: CASSLDRAGQYF; CDR3 DNA: TGTGCCAGCAGCCTTGACAGGGCCGGGCAGTACTTC
V gene: TRBV2; J gene: TRBJ2-7; CDR3 length: 15; clone size: .; D gene: TRBD1; CDR3 protein: CASTSQTGGSYEQYF; CDR3 DNA: TGTGCCAGCACCTCGCAGACAGGGGGCTCCTACGAGCAGTACTTC
V gene: TRBV29-1; J gene: TRBJ2-3; CDR3 length: 13; clone size: once; D gene: TRBD2; CDR3 protein: CSVESVSGGGRYF; CDR3 DNA: TGCAGCGTTGAAAGTGTTAGCGGGGGGGGTCGGTATTTT
V gene: TRBV27; J gene: TRBJ2-3; CDR3 length: 14; clone size: .; D gene: .; CDR3 protein: CASIQTRGADTQYF; CDR3 DNA: TGTGCCAGCATCCAGACCAGGGGAGCAGATACGCAGTATTTT
V gene: TRBV6-1; J gene: TRBJ1-1; CDR3 length: 11; clone size: .; D gene: .; CDR3 protein: CASLQGIEAFF; CDR3 DNA: TGTGCCAGCCTTCAGGGGATTGAAGCTTTCTTT
V gene: TRBV21-1; J gene: TRBJ2-4; CDR3 length: 15; clone size: .; D gene: .; CDR3 protein: CASSAGTADLNIQYF; CDR3 DNA: TGTGCCAGCAGCGCAGGGACAGCCGACCTAAACATTCAGTACTTC
V gene: TRBV27; J gene: TRBJ2-7; CDR3 length: 14; clone size: .; D gene: TRBD2; CDR3 protein: CASRPDAGAYEQYF; CDR3 DNA: TGTGCCAGCAGACCCGATGCGGGGGCCTACGAGCAGTACTTC